This T cell receptor (beta chain) derives from a study of T cells after yellow fever vaccination. Study-level information: The authors prepared low-cell-number fractions using SMART-Seq v4 Ultra Low Input.

This clonotype has just a few counts. The study made its TCR cDNA through 5'RACE template switching. That step introduced a universal primer site along with UMIs. One entry per CDR3 protein results from TCRdb running MiXCR on the 5' RACE reads. The repertoire has more than 450,000 distinct CDR3 sequences, just over 20% of them found once; the top ten carry about a sixth. The sequencing here drew on PBMCs, taken around 3 weeks after the first yellow fever vaccination. This sequence was found in a man between 18 and 29 years old who received the YFV17D yellow fever vaccine.

CDR3 amino acids: CASSSESKQPQHF. The DNA of the CDR3 is TGTGCCAGCAGCTCTGAGAGTAAGCAGCCCCAGCATTTT. This chain joins TRBV7-6 and TRBJ1-5; D remains unclear. V was pared by 4 bases and J by 7 bases, with 11 bases between. In germline, CDR1 is SGHVS, CDR2 FNYEAQ. This CDR3 is 13 amino acids long.